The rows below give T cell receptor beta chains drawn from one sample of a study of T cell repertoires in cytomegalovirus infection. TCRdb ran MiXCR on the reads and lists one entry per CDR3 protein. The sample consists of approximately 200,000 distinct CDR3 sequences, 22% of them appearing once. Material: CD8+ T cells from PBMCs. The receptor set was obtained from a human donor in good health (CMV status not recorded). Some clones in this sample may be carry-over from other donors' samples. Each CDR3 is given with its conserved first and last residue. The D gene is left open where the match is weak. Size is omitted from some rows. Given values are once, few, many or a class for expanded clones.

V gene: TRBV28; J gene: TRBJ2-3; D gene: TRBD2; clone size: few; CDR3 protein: CASSFLGLAGGRTDTQYF; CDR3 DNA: TGTGCCAGCAGTTTTTTAGGACTAGCGGGGGGACGCACAGATACGCAGTATTTT
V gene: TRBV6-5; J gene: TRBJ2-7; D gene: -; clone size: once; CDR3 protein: CASSSRGRSYEQYF; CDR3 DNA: TGTGCCAGCAGTTCTCGAGGACGGTCCTACGAGCAGTACTTC
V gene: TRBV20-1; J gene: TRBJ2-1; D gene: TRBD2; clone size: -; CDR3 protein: CSARGLAGGYNEQFF; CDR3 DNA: TGCAGTGCTAGAGGTCTAGCGGGGGGGTACAATGAGCAGTTCTTC
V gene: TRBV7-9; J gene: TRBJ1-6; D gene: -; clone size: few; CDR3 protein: CASSPPGGPEESNSPLHF; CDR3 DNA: TGTGCCAGCAGCCCTCCCGGGGGGCCGGAGGAGTCTAATTCACCCCTCCACTTT
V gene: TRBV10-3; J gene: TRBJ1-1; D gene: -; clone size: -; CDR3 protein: CAAATRGYDEAFF; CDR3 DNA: TGTGCCGCAGCTACGAGGGGGTATGATGAAGCTTTCTTT
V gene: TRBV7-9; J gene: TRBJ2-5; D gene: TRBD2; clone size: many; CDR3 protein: CASSLLAGETQYF; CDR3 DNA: TGTGCCAGCAGCTTACTAGCGGGGGAGACCCAGTACTTC
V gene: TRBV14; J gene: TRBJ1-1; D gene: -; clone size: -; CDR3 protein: CASRVGLDTEAFF; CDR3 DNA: TGTGCCAGCAGGGTAGGGCTTGACACTGAAGCTTTCTTT
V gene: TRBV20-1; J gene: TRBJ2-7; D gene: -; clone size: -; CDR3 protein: CSASGVGGQWNYYEQYF; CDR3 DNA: TGCAGTGCTAGCGGGGTAGGCGGACAGTGGAATTACTACGAGCAGTACTTC
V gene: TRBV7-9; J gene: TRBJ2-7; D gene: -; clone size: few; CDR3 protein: CASRDSYYEQYF; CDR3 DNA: TGTGCCAGCAGGGACAGTTACTACGAGCAGTACTTC
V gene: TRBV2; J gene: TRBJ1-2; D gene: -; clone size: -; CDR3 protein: CASSDERKFPGYTF; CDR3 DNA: TGTGCCAGCAGTGACGAGAGGAAGTTTCCTGGCTACACCTTC
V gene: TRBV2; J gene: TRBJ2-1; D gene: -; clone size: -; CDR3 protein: CASHAPGDEQFF; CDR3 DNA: TGTGCCAGCCATGCCCCAGGGGATGAGCAGTTCTTC
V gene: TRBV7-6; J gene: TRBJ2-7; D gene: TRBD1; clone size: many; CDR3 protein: CASSRTGGETYEQYF; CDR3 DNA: TGTGCCAGCAGTCGAACAGGGGGCGAAACCTACGAGCAGTACTTC
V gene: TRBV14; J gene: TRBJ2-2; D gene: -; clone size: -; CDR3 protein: CASIRGTNTGELFF; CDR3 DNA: TGTGCCAGCATCAGAGGAACGAACACCGGGGAGCTGTTTTTT
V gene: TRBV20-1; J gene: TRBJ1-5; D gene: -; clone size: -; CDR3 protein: CSARDESAGWGYGQPQHF; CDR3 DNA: TGCAGTGCTAGAGATGAGTCCGCAGGGTGGGGATACGGTCAGCCCCAGCATTTT
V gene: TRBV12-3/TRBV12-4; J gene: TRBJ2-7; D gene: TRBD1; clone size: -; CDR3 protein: CATSLGTGGPYEQYF; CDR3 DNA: TGTGCCACCAGTTTAGGGACAGGGGGGCCCTACGAGCAGTACTTC
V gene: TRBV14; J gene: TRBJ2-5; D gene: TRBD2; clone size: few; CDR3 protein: CASSQDWRGTQETQYF; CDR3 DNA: TGTGCCAGCAGCCAAGATTGGCGGGGGACCCAAGAGACCCAGTACTTC
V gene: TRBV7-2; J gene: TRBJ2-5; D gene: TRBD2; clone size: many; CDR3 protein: CASSLSAGGRETQYF; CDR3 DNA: TGTGCCAGCAGCTTAAGTGCGGGGGGGCGGGAGACCCAGTACTTC
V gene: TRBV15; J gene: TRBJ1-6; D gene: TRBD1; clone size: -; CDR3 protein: CATSRWGQDLNSPLHF; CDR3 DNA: TGTGCCACCAGCAGATGGGGACAGGACCTTAATTCACCCCTCCACTTT
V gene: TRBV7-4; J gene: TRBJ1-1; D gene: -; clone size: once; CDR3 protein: CASSFHGTEAFF; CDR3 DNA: TGTGCCAGCAGCTTTCACGGCACTGAAGCTTTCTTT
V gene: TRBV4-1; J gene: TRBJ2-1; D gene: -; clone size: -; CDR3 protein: CASSQVGLAPNEQFF; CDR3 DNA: TGCGCCAGCAGCCAAGTCGGTCTAGCCCCCAATGAGCAGTTCTTC
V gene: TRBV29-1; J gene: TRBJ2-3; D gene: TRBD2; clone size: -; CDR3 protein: CSVEGLAGGHADTQYF; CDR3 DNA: TGCAGCGTTGAAGGGTTAGCGGGGGGGCACGCAGATACGCAGTATTTT
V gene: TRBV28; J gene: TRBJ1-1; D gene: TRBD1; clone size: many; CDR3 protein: CASSLLAGQGRNTEAFF; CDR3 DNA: TGTGCCAGCAGTTTATTGGCGGGACAGGGAAGGAACACTGAAGCTTTCTTT
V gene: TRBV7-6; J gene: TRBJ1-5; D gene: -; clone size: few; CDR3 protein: CASSPPRVGNQPQHF; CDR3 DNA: TGTGCCAGCAGCCCGCCGAGGGTAGGCAATCAGCCCCAGCATTTT
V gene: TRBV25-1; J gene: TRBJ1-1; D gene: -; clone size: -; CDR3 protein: CASSEWGGRLEAFF; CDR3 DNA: TGTGCCAGCAGTGAATGGGGAGGGAGACTTGAAGCTTTCTTT
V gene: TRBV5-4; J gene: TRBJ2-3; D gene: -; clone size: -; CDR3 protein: CASSWLSSTDTQYF; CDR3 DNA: TGTGCCAGCAGCTGGCTAAGCAGCACAGATACGCAGTATTTT
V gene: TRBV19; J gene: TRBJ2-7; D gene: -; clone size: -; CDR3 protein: CASRDGTYEQYF; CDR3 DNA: TGTGCCAGTAGGGACGGGACCTACGAGCAGTACTTC
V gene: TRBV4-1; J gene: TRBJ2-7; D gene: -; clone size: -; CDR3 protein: CASSQEEQGSYEQYF; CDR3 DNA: TGCGCCAGCAGCCAAGAGGAACAGGGAAGCTACGAGCAGTACTTC
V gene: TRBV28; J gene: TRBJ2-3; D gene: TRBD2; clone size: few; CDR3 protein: CASSFPASGAPEEASDTQYF; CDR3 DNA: TGTGCCAGCAGTTTCCCGGCTAGCGGGGCTCCCGAAGAGGCGTCAGATACGCAGTATTTT
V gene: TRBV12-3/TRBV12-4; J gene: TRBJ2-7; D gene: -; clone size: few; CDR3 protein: CASSLARVEQYF; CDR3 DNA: TGTGCCAGCAGTTTAGCCAGGGTGGAGCAGTACTTC
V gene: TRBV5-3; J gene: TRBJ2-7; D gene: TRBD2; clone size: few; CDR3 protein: CASSIYSGGSYEQYF; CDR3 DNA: TGTGCCAGCAGCATCTATAGCGGGGGCTCCTACGAGCAGTACTTC
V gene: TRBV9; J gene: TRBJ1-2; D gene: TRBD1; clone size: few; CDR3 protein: CASTGQGAKSYGYTF; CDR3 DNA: TGTGCCAGCACCGGACAGGGGGCAAAAAGCTATGGCTACACCTTC
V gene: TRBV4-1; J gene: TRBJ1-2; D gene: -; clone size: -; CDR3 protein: CASSRLPGRGEGYGYTF; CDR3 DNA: TGCGCCAGCAGCCGTCTTCCGGGCCGGGGAGAGGGCTATGGCTACACCTTC
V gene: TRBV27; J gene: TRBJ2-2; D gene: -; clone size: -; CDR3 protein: CAVAPGANTGELFF; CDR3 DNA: TGTGCCGTCGCCCCGGGGGCGAACACCGGGGAGCTGTTTTTT
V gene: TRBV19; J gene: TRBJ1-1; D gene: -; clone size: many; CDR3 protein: CASSIRAQNTEAFF; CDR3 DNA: TGTGCCAGTAGTATCAGGGCCCAGAACACTGAAGCTTTCTTT
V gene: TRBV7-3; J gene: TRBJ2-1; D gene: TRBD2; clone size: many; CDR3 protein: CASSLRAGKINEQFF; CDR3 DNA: TGTGCCAGCAGCTTAAGAGCGGGGAAAATCAATGAGCAGTTCTTC
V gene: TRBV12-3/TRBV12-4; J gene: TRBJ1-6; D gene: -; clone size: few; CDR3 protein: CASSFSSFNSPLHF; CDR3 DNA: TGTGCCAGCAGTTTTTCCAGTTTTAATTCACCCCTCCACTTT
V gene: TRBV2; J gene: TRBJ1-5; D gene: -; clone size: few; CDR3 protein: CASTVYLDPALEPQHF; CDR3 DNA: TGTGCCAGCACGGTCTATCTGGACCCGGCTTTAGAGCCCCAGCATTTT
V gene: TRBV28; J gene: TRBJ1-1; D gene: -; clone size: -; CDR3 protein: CASSLWPSEAFF; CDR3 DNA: TGTGCCAGCAGCCTCTGGCCTTCTGAAGCTTTCTTT
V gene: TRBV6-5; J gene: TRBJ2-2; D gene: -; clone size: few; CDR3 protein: CASSYQYTGELFF; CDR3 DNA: TGTGCCAGCAGTTATCAGTACACCGGGGAGCTGTTTTTT
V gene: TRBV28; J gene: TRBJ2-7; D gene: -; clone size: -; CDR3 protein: CASSPRSGGSYEQYF; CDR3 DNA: TGTGCCAGCAGTCCCCGGTCCGGGGGCAGTTACGAGCAGTACTTC
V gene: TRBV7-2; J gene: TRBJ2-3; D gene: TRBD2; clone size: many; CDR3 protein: CASIGGGLDTQYF; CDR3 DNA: TGTGCCAGCATTGGGGGGGGGTTAGATACGCAGTATTTT
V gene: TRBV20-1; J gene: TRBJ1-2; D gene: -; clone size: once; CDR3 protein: CSTWEGYAYGYTF; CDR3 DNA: TGCAGTACTTGGGAAGGGTACGCCTATGGCTACACCTTC
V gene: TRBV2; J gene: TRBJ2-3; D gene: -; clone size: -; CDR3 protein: CASSEGLGVADTQYF; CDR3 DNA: TGTGCCAGCAGTGAAGGTCTAGGGGTGGCAGATACGCAGTATTTT
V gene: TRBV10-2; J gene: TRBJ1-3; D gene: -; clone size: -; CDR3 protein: CASSDPTKQDVSGNTIYF; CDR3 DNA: TGCGCCAGCAGTGACCCGACCAAACAGGATGTCTCTGGAAACACCATATATTTT
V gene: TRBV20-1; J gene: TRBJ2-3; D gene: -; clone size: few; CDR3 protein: CSATSEIGADTQYF; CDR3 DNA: TGCAGTGCCACCTCTGAGATTGGCGCGGATACGCAGTATTTT